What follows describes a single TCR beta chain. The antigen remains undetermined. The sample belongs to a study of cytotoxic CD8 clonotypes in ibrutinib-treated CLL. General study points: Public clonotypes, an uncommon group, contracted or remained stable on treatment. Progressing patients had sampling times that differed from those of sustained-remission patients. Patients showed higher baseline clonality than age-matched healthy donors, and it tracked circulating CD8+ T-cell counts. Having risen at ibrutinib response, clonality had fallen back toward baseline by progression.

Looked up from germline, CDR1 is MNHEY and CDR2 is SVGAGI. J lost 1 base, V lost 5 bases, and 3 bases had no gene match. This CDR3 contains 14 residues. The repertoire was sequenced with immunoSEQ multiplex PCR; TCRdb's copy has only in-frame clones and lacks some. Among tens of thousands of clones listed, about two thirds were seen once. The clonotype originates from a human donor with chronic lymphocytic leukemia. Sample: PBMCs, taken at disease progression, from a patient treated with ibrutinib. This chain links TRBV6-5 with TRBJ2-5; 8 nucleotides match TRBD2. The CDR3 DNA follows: TGTGCCAGCAGTCCCCGGGGGGGCCAAGAGACCCAGTACTTC. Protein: CASSPRGGQETQYF.